A single sample is the source of the 26 T cell receptor beta chains below, sequenced in a study of blood T cell repertoires in COVID-19. TCRdb's table, derived via immunoSEQ multiplex PCR, lists solely in-frame clones and lacks some. The sample yields some 250,000 clones, 65% to 90% seen once. The sample taken for sequencing was peripheral blood. These receptor sequences come from a man aged 30-40 years with active or convalescent COVID-19.

The chain combines TRBV5-1 with TRBJ2-7; D unresolved. The CDR3 consists of 13 residues. CDR1 and CDR2 from the germline V gene are SGHRS and YFSETQ. V was pared by 1 base and J by 2 bases, with 7 bases between. The CDR3 coding sequence is TGCGCCAGCAGCTTGACAGTTACCTACGAGCAGTACTTC. It encodes CASSLTVTYEQYF.

This clone was detected only once. The rearrangement links TRBV11-2 to TRBJ2-3, with 9 bases that match TRBD2. Germline V gene sequence: CDR1 SGHAT, CDR2 FQNNGV. With V trimmed by 0 bases and J by 1 base, 8 bases remained unmatched. CDR3 length: 18 amino acids. CDR3 sequence: CASSLEVSAGGRTDTQYF. DNA of the CDR3: TGTGCCAGCAGCTTAGAGGTGTCGGCGGGGGGGCGCACAGATACGCAGTATTTT.

This clone was seen a handful of times. This rearrangement joins TRBV5-8 to TRBJ1-3; D gene unclear. Germline-derived CDR1 and CDR2 are SGHTS and YDEGEE. Trimming removed 0 bases at V and 2 bases at J, with 9 bases between. CDR3 length: 15 residues. This CDR3 reads CASSLGHWPGNTIYF. Here the CDR3 DNA reads TGTGCCAGCAGCTTGGGACATTGGCCTGGAAACACCATATATTTT.

This chain joins TRBV10-3 and TRBJ1-1; TRBD1 matches 9 bases. CDR3 size: 16 residues. V shed 7 bases and J 6 bases; nucleotides not matched to a gene: 15. Germline V lookup: CDR1 ENHRY, CDR2 SYGVKD. The CDR3 here is CAITKGGQGEVAEAFF. The CDR3 coding sequence is TGTGCCATCACCAAGGGGGGACAGGGCGAGGTTGCTGAAGCTTTCTTT.

This clone was detected once. The rearrangement links TRBV30 to TRBJ2-1, with a weak D call TRBD1 (5 bases). Trimming cost V 3 bases and J 5 bases, with 14 bases left between them. CDR1 and CDR2 (germline): GTSNPN, SVGIG (reference sequence). This CDR3 is 14 amino acids long. CDR3 nucleotide sequence: TGTGCCTGGAGCATGGGGCAGGGTGACAATGAGCAGTTCTTC. Residues: CAWSMGQGDNEQFF.

The chain employs TRBV5-6 and TRBJ2-2, with 7 nucleotides matching TRBD2. V was clipped by 1 base and J by 2 bases; unmatched bases: 8. Germline CDR1 SGHDT, CDR2 YYEEEE. This CDR3 is 17 amino acids long. CDR3 residues: CASSLSPSGLNTGELFF. In DNA, the CDR3 is TGTGCCAGCAGCTTGAGTCCTAGCGGACTAAACACCGGGGAGCTGTTTTTT.

The V gene is TRBV14, the J gene TRBJ1-2, with D perhaps TRBD1 (5 bases). Trimming removed 2 bases at V and 3 bases at J, with 16 bases between. Looked up from germline, CDR1 is SGHDN and CDR2 is FVKESK. The CDR3 covers 16 residues. CDR3 sequence (DNA): TGTGCCAGCAGCCAAACAGGACTCTCGGGGGACTATGGCTACACCTTC. Its translation: CASSQTGLSGDYGYTF.

The V and J genes are TRBV9 and TRBJ1-2; D unclear. This CDR3 region has 13 residues. The germline V gene encodes CDR1 SGDLS and CDR2 YYNGEE. Trimming cost V 0 bases and J 7 bases, with 10 bases left between them. CDR3 sequence: CASSVGGGLGYTF. In DNA form, the CDR3 reads TGTGCCAGCAGCGTAGGAGGAGGACTTGGCTACACCTTC. Drawing the rest from reference TRBV9 and TRBJ1-2, the complete variable domain is DSGVTQTPKHLITATGQRVTLRCSPRSGDLSVYWYQQSLDQGLQFLIQYYNGEERAKGNILERFSAQQFPDLHSELNLSSLELGDSALYFCASSVGGGLGYTFGSGTRLTVV.

V is TRBV9 and J is TRBJ1-1; 9 bases line up with TRBD1. The germline gives CDR1 SGDLS, CDR2 YYNGEE. The V gene end was trimmed by 6 bases and the J gene end by 5 bases; junction bases not matched to a gene: 8. The CDR3 spans 14 residues. In nucleotides, the CDR3 is TGTGCCAGCACGCCGACAGGGGGAGGGACTGAAGCTTTCTTT. Encoded protein: CASTPTGGGTEAFF.

The genes are TRBV5-6 and TRBJ1-6, with D maybe TRBD1 (5 bases). Between the trimmed V and J ends, which lost 2 bases and 7 bases, there was a span of 10 bases. Per germline, CDR1 SGHDT and CDR2 YYEEEE. CDR3 length: 14 residues. CDR3 sequence: CASSFGGVNSPLHF. In nucleotides, the CDR3 is TGTGCCAGCAGCTTTGGGGGGGTAAATTCACCCCTCCACTTT.

This chain joins TRBV19 and TRBJ1-5; TRBD1 aligns across 10 bases. Germline assignment: CDR1 LNHDA and CDR2 SQIVND (reference sequence). The CDR3 loop spans 16 amino acids. J lost 3 bases, V lost 4 bases, and 6 bases had no gene match. The CDR3 DNA reads TGTGCCAGTAGTACCACCGGGACAGGGGCCAATCAGCCCCAGCATTTT. Translation gives CASSTTGTGANQPQHF.

This clone was counted only a few times. The rearrangement links TRBV9 to TRBJ2-1; 7 nucleotides match TRBD1. The CDR3 length is 17 residues. In germline, CDR1 is SGDLS, CDR2 YYNGEE. Trimming removed 1 base from V and 5 bases from J; junction bases left unmatched: 12. CDR3 DNA: TGTGCCAGCAGCGTAAATCAGGGGGTGCAGTCCCACAATGAGCAGTTCTTC. Protein product: CASSVNQGVQSHNEQFF.

The V call is TRBV10-2, the J call TRBJ2-7, with 10 nucleotides matching TRBD1. This CDR3 spans 16 amino acids. Per germline, CDR1 WSHSY and CDR2 SAAADI. After removal of 1 base from V and 4 bases from J, the junction contained 7 bases not matched to a gene. Here the CDR3 reads CASSEFLGQGWYEQYF. The CDR3 coding sequence is TGCGCCAGCAGTGAGTTTCTGGGACAGGGGTGGTACGAGCAGTACTTC.

A few counts support this clone. The rearrangement joins TRBV5-6 to TRBJ1-6; D remains unclear. Trimming stripped 2 bases from V and 1 base from J, with 7 bases between. The V gene's germline CDR1 is SGHDT and CDR2 YYEEEE. The CDR3 runs 15 residues. The CDR3 sequence is CASSLPGSYNSPLHF. In DNA form, the CDR3 reads TGTGCCAGCAGCTTACCCGGGTCCTATAATTCACCCCTCCACTTT.

The chain carries TRBV5-4 and TRBJ2-1; 9 nucleotides line up with TRBD2. Germline CDR1 and CDR2: SGHNT and YYREEE (reference sequence). With 1 base clipped from V and 5 bases from J, the junction kept 13 bases outside the gene matches. This CDR3 has 18 residues. The CDR3 protein is CASSLPPAGRGGNNEQFF. As DNA, the CDR3 is TGTGCCAGCAGCTTGCCCCCAGCGGGGCGGGGGGGTAACAATGAGCAGTTCTTC.

The J gene is TRBJ2-5, the V gene TRBV11-3; 11 bases are a match to TRBD2. Trimming cost V 1 base and J 0 bases; bases outside gene matches: 13. Germline V CDR1 and CDR2: SGHNT, YENEEA. This CDR3 spans 20 amino acids. CDR3 region: CASSLGLSATLAGDQETQYF. The CDR3 nucleotides are TGTGCCAGCAGCTTAGGCCTCTCCGCCACACTAGCGGGGGACCAAGAGACCCAGTACTTC.

J is TRBJ1-1 and V is TRBV4-3; 7 bases match TRBD1. The CDR3 is 16 residues long. Unmatched junction bases numbered 13, after V lost 5 bases and J lost 4 bases. Germline assignment: CDR1 LGHNA and CDR2 YSLEER. CDR3 region: CASSDIGGESPTEAFF. The CDR3 DNA is TGCGCCAGCAGCGACATAGGGGGCGAGTCGCCCACTGAAGCTTTCTTT.

This clone was seen a few times. The chain recombines TRBV19 with TRBJ2-3; 7 bases map to TRBD1. The CDR3 is made up of 14 amino acids. J lost 0 bases, V lost 7 bases, and 4 bases had no gene match. Germline V CDR1 and CDR2: LNHDA, SQIVND (reference sequence). CDR3 protein: CASKTGPSTDTQYF. CDR3 nucleotide sequence: TGTGCCAGTAAGACAGGGCCTAGCACAGATACGCAGTATTTT.

This clone was seen more than once but under ten times. The chain employs TRBV21-1 and TRBJ2-3; the DNA was not used to check the table's D call, TRBD2. TRBV21-1 is assigned pseudogene status. The CDR3 is 15 amino acids. The chain's CDR3 is CASSELSRSTDTQYF. The CDR3 coding sequence is TGTGCCAGCAGCGAATTGAGCCGCAGCACAGATACGCAGTATTTT.

This clone was seen a single time. Other DNA sequences in this specimen translate into the identical CDR3. The CDR3 region has the DNA TGTGCCAGCAGCCCAGCGGGGGGGCTCCCAGATACGCAGTATTTT. Its translation: CASSPAGGLPDTQYF. V is TRBV7-7 and J is TRBJ2-3; 10 positions agree with TRBD2. V shed 5 bases, J shed 4 bases, and the junction held 6 bases outside the gene matches. CDR3 length: 15 amino acids. Germline V CDR1 and CDR2: SSHAT, FNYEAQ (reference sequence).

In this sample, this clone turned up once. The V gene is TRBV5-1, the J gene TRBJ2-7; the D is unclear. With 0 bases removed from V and 5 bases from J, the gap between germline ends came to 6 bases. The CDR3 is 12 amino acids. Germline CDR1 is SGHRS and CDR2 is YFSETQ. The CDR3 loop is CASSLGPDEQYF. As DNA, the CDR3 is TGCGCCAGCAGCTTGGGTCCGGACGAGCAGTACTTC.

The chain has TRBV6-5 and TRBJ1-2, with D perhaps matching TRBD1 (5 bases). The CDR3 covers 14 residues. V lost 5 bases and J lost 3, with 13 bases in between. Germline V lookup: CDR1 MNHEY, CDR2 SVGAGI. The CDR3 bases are TGTGCCAGCAGTCTCGACCAGGGATACTATGGCTACACCTTC. Its translation is CASSLDQGYYGYTF.

This clone was observed a single time. V usage is TRBV29-1 and J usage is TRBJ2-7; 7 nucleotides align to TRBD2. V shed 6 bases and J 5 bases; nucleotides not matched to a gene: 4. CDR1 is SQVTM, CDR2 ANQGSEA, per germline. This CDR3 comprises 11 residues. The CDR3 DNA reads TGCAGCGTCGGCGGGGGTGACGAGCAGTACTTC. As protein: CSVGGGDEQYF.

This chain uses TRBV19 with TRBJ1-6; tentative D call: TRBD1 (6 bases). The V end lost 5 bases, the J end lost 6 bases, and 26 bases lay between the germline ends. Germline V gene sequence: CDR1 LNHDA, CDR2 SQIVND (reference sequence). There are 19 residues in the CDR3. DNA of the CDR3: TGTGCCAGTAGTCCGACCCCACAGGGCGAAGATTGGTTTAATTCACCCCTCCACTTT. It encodes CASSPTPQGEDWFNSPLHF.

This clone has just a few counts. The rearrangement links TRBV5-5 to TRBJ1-6; no clear D. Germline V gives CDR1 SGHKS, CDR2 YYEKEE (reference sequence). The ends were cut back, 0 bases at V and 7 bases at J, with 14 bases in the middle. CDR3 length equals 16 residues. In nucleotides, the CDR3 is TGTGCCAGCAGCTTGGGCCCGGCAGGATACAATTCACCCCTCCACTTT. It is translated as CASSLGPAGYNSPLHF.

The chain is built from TRBV24-1 and TRBJ2-2; possible D gene TRBD1, 6 bases. Trimming removed 4 bases at V and 4 bases at J, with 12 bases between. Germline V lookup: CDR1 KGHDR, CDR2 SFDVKD. The CDR3 is 15 residues long. This CDR3 is CATSDPTGVTGELFF. The CDR3 DNA reads TGTGCCACCAGTGACCCGACAGGTGTCACCGGGGAGCTGTTTTTT.